Here is one T cell receptor (beta chain) with its context. This sample is part of a study of blood T cells in healthy people across ages. This CDR3 is built from 12 residues. Germline V gene sequence: CDR1 SGHAT, CDR2 FQNNGV. V was shortened by 0 bases and J by 7 bases, with 6 bases between the two germline ends. A J-beta primer mix and a sample-barcoded 5' primer were used in a second PCR of roughly 6 to 11 cycles. Via MiXCR, TCRdb re-called the 5' RACE reads, giving one row per CDR3 protein. The sample lists about 780,000 distinct CDR3 sequences, 20% to 30% occurring once. These same data were also listed under a study on T cells of mothers and their children. This second report adds: RNA that had been extracted went wholly into cDNA synthesis, at about 1.5 ug per 15 ul. Related and unrelated pairs show similar shaping of TCR recombination output by thymic selection. The authors identified no persistent microchimeric T cell clones.

This clonotype was obtained from a boy aged 5-17 years in good health. The sequencing sample was made of blood. The chain combines TRBV11-2 with TRBJ2-5, with unresolved D. DNA for the CDR3: TGTGCCAGCAGCTTAGATTCCTGGACCCAGTACTTC. Protein: CASSLDSWTQYF.